Listed below are T cell receptor beta chains from one sample, sequenced in a study of blood T cell repertoires in COVID-19. Sequencing used immunoSEQ multiplex PCR; TCRdb keeps in-frame clones, though not all of them. The sample yields approximately 210,000 clones, around 80% seen once. Sequencing was carried out using peripheral blood. The receptors come from a woman aged 50 to 65 with acute or convalescent COVID-19. Each CDR3 is given with its conserved first and last residue. Fields, in order: V gene, D gene, J gene, clone size, CDR3 DNA, CDR3 protein. A D gene is named only where the DNA matches it firmly. Not every row has a clone size; where given, it reads once, few, many or a size class.

>TRBV5-1|TRBD2|TRBJ2-1|NA
TGCGCCAGCAGCTTGGAGGGGCCGGCTAGCGGGAGAACGGGGCAGTTCTTC
CASSLEGPASGRTGQFF
>TRBV18|TRBD2|TRBJ2-7|NA
TGTGCCAGCTCACCACCGACTAGCGGATCGGGTACCTACGAGCAGTACTTC
CASSPPTSGSGTYEQYF
>TRBV7-9|NA|TRBJ1-1|NA
TGTGCCAGCAGCTTCCAGAGAGACTTTGGAATGAACACTGAAGCTTTCTTT
CASSFQRDFGMNTEAFF
>TRBV19|TRBD2|TRBJ2-1|NA
TGTGCCAGTAGTATTAGCGGGAGGACCCCTTACAATGAGCAGTTCTTC
CASSISGRTPYNEQFF
>TRBV27|TRBD2|TRBJ2-4|NA
TGTGCCAGCAGTTTATCGGGGGTTGGCGGGAGGGCGCGAAACATTCAGTACTTC
CASSLSGVGGRARNIQYF
>TRBV3-1/TRBV3-2|NA|TRBJ2-7|NA
TGTGCCAGCAGCCCTAACGACGTGGGGAGAATCTACGAGCAGTACTTC
CASSPNDVGRIYEQYF
>TRBV2|NA|TRBJ1-6|once
TGTGCCAGCAGTGAAGATGGGCCTAAAAATTCACCCCTCCACTTT
CASSEDGPKNSPLHF
>TRBV3-1/TRBV3-2|TRBD2|TRBJ2-1|NA
TGTGCCAGCAGCCCGACTAGCGGCTACAATGAGCAGTTCTTC
CASSPTSGYNEQFF
>TRBV5-1|TRBD2|TRBJ2-1|many
TGCGCCAGCAGCTTGGAGACTAGCGGGAGCTGGAATGAGCAGTTCTTC
CASSLETSGSWNEQFF
>TRBV19|NA|TRBJ1-2|NA
TGTGCCAGTAAAGATACAGGTTATGGAAGCTACACCTTC
CASKDTGYGSYTF
>TRBV6-5|TRBD2|TRBJ2-1|NA
TGTGCCAGCAGCCTGACTAGCGGGAGTTACAATGAGCAGTTCTTC
CASSLTSGSYNEQFF
>TRBV28|TRBD2|TRBJ2-7|NA
TGTGCCAGCAGTTCACTAGCGGAGGGATCCTACGAGCAGTACTTC
CASSSLAEGSYEQYF
>TRBV29-1|TRBD1|TRBJ2-2|NA
TGCAGCGTTGCGGTGGGGGCAGGGGGCTTTAACACCGGGGAGCTGTTTTTT
CSVAVGAGGFNTGELFF
>TRBV6-6|TRBD2|TRBJ2-7|NA
TGTGCCAGCAGTTACTCTGGCGGGAGGGTCTACGAGCAGTACTTC
CASSYSGGRVYEQYF
>TRBV6-6|TRBD1|TRBJ2-7|NA
TGTGCCAGCAGAGCGACAGGGGGCAGGTACGAGCAGTACTTC
CASRATGGRYEQYF
>TRBV10-2|TRBD1|TRBJ1-5|once
TGCGCTAATAGAGACAGGGGTAATCAGCCCCAGCATTTT
CANRDRGNQPQHF
>TRBV7-9|NA|TRBJ2-7|NA
TGTGCCAGCAGTGTGGACTGGTCCTACGAGCAGTACTTC
CASSVDWSYEQYF
>TRBV4-1|NA|TRBJ2-1|once
TGCGCCAGCAGCCAAGATCGTGGGAGTTACAATGAGCAGTTCTTC
CASSQDRGSYNEQFF
>TRBV20-1|NA|TRBJ2-5|few
TGCAGTGCTAGGGGGCGAGAGACCCAGTACTTC
CSARGRETQYF
>TRBV10-3|TRBD1|TRBJ2-7|NA
TGTGCCATCAGTGAGGGGACAGGAAATGCCTACGAGCAGTACTTC
CAISEGTGNAYEQYF
>TRBV28|NA|TRBJ1-4|NA
TGTGCCAGCAGTCTCCGGGACTCGGCAACTAATGAAAAACTGTTTTTT
CASSLRDSATNEKLFF
>TRBV6-2/TRBV6-3|TRBD2|TRBJ2-7|NA
TGTGCCAGCAGTTACTCGATTACTAGCGGGGTCTTCTCCTACGAGCAGTACTTC
CASSYSITSGVFSYEQYF
>TRBV6-5|NA|TRBJ2-7|NA
TGTGCCTGCGAGGACTACGAGCAGTACTTC
CACEDYEQYF
>TRBV9|NA|TRBJ2-1|NA
TGTGCCAGCAGCGAGGACTGGAAGAATGAGCAGTTCTTC
CASSEDWKNEQFF
>TRBV5-1|NA|TRBJ2-2|NA
TGCGCCAGCAGCCCTTCAGGGGCGAACACCGGGGAGCTGTTTTTT
CASSPSGANTGELFF
>TRBV5-1|TRBD2|TRBJ2-1|NA
TGCGCCAGCAGCTTGGAAGGGACTAGCGCCTACAATGAGCAGTTCTTC
CASSLEGTSAYNEQFF
>TRBV2|NA|TRBJ2-1|NA
TGTGCCAGCAGGCCCTACAGGGTTGGAGACAATGAGCAGTTCTTC
CASRPYRVGDNEQFF
>TRBV5-5|TRBD1|TRBJ2-1|NA
TGTGCCAGCAGCTTGGAGAGGGGGCGCGACAATGAGCAGTTCTTC
CASSLERGRDNEQFF
>TRBV27|TRBD2|TRBJ2-4|NA
TGTGCCAGCACCGCCCCGGGACTAGTCTTGGCCAAAAACATTCAGTACTTC
CASTAPGLVLAKNIQYF
>TRBV29-1|TRBD2|TRBJ2-1|NA
TGCAGCGTTGAAGGTGGGACTAGCGGGAGGGGTAACAATGAGCAGTTCTTC
CSVEGGTSGRGNNEQFF
>TRBV5-1|TRBD1|TRBJ1-1|once
TGCGCCAGCAGCTTCGGGACAGGGGTTTTGAACACTGAAGCTTTCTTT
CASSFGTGVLNTEAFF
>TRBV6-5|NA|TRBJ2-7|NA
TGTGCCAGCAGTTCCCCGAGTAGCGGCTCCTACGAGCAGTACTTC
CASSSPSSGSYEQYF
>TRBV5-1|TRBD1|TRBJ1-1|once
TGCGCCAGCAGCGCGCGGACAGGGTCGGGCACTGAAGCTTTCTTT
CASSARTGSGTEAFF
>TRBV27|NA|TRBJ2-1|NA
TGTGCCAGCAGTTCCAGGGATTCCTACAATGAGCAGTTCTTC
CASSSRDSYNEQFF
>TRBV4-1|TRBD1|TRBJ2-7|few
TGCGCCAGCAGCCAAGATCCGACAGGGTGGGCCTACGAGCAGTACTTC
CASSQDPTGWAYEQYF
>TRBV11-3|TRBD2|TRBJ2-3|NA
TGTGCCAGCAGCTTAGGCGGGCTAGCGGGAGCTACGCAGTATTTT
CASSLGGLAGATQYF
>TRBV18|NA|TRBJ2-1|NA
TGTGCCAGCTCACTGGGACTGGAGTGGTACAATGAGCAGTTCTTC
CASSLGLEWYNEQFF
>TRBV19|TRBD2|TRBJ2-4|NA
TGTGCCAGTAGTCCGCCCGGGACTAGCTTATCCAAAAACATTCAGTACTTC
CASSPPGTSLSKNIQYF
>TRBV5-6|TRBD1|TRBJ1-1|NA
TGTGCCAGCAGCTTGTTTCAGGGGGCTTTTGCTTTCTTT
CASSLFQGAFAFF